Below, 3 T cell receptor beta chains from the same sample are listed, as sequenced in a study of cytomegalovirus exposure and HLA in healthy donors. Primers for the PCR totalled 60 Vbeta and 13 Jbeta. The assay was immunoSEQ multiplex PCR, and TCRdb's table has in-frame clones only and misses some. The sample contains about 78,000 clones, approximately 72% of which appear only once. The sequenced sample consisted of PBMCs. These receptors all come from a woman in her 40s in good health and CMV-seropositive.

The V and J genes are TRBV4-2 and TRBJ2-1; 9 bases are a match to TRBD2. Germline values: CDR1 LGHNA, CDR2 YNFKEQ. The V and J ends lost 0 bases and 3 bases, in that order; junction bases with no gene match: 6. The CDR3 length is 17 residues. In DNA form, the CDR3 reads TGTGCCAGCAGCCAAGAGGTACTAGCGGGCGTCTACAATGAGCAGTTCTTC. Translated, it gives CASSQEVLAGVYNEQFF.

This clone was seen a handful of times. V usage is TRBV28 and J usage is TRBJ2-6; a weak D match, TRBD2 (5 bases). This CDR3 has 15 residues. Germline CDR1 is MDHEN and CDR2 is SYDVKM. Trimming pared 7 bases from V and 2 bases from J, leaving 12 bases between. The CDR3 DNA is TGTGCCAGCACCCCTACAGCGGCTGGGGCCAACGTCCTGACTTTC. It encodes CASTPTAAGANVLTF.

This chain's CDR3 is CAWSYAPTVNTEAFF. CDR3 DNA: TGTGCCTGGAGTTACGCCCCGACAGTGAACACTGAAGCTTTCTTT. The chain carries TRBV30 and TRBJ1-1; D is possibly TRBD1 (5 bases). The CDR3 covers 15 residues. Germline V lookup: CDR1 GTSNPN, CDR2 SVGIG (reference sequence). The V and J ends lost 2 bases and 0 bases respectively, with 13 bases between them.